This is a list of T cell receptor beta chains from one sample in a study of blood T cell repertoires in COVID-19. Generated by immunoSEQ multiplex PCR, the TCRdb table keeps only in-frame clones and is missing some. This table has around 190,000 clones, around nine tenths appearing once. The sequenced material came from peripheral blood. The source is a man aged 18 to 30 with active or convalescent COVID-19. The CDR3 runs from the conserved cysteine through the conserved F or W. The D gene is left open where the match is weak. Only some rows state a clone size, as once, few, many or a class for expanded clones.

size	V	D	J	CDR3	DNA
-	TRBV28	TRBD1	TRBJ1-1	CASRSTGITTEAFF	TGTGCCAGCAGATCGACAGGGATCACGACTGAAGCTTTCTTT
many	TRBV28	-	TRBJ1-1	CASSPTGFMNTEAFF	TGTGCCAGCAGTCCCACAGGTTTCATGAACACTGAAGCTTTCTTT
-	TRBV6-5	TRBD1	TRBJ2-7	CASRPAGTGNYEQYF	TGTGCCAGCAGACCCGCCGGGACAGGGAATTACGAGCAGTACTTC
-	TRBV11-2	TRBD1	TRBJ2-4	CASSPSGTASYF	TGTGCCAGCAGCCCCTCGGGGACAGCCTCGTACTTC
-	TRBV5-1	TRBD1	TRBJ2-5	CASSYLQGAETQYF	TGCGCCAGCAGCTACCTACAGGGGGCAGAGACCCAGTACTTC
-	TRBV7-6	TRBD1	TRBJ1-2	CASSPGTGSNYGYTF	TGTGCCAGCAGCCCAGGGACAGGGAGTAACTATGGCTACACCTTC
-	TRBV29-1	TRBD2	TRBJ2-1	CSVSWGSGRDEQFF	TGCAGCGTGTCATGGGGTAGCGGGAGGGATGAGCAGTTCTTC
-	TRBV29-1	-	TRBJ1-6	CSVEVDRNSPLHF	TGCAGCGTTGAAGTAGACAGAAACTCACCCCTCCACTTT
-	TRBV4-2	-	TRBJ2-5	CASSQDAVQAGTQYF	TGTGCCAGCAGCCAAGATGCGGTCCAAGCTGGGACCCAGTACTTC
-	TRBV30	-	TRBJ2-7	CAWSLGTSSYEQYF	TGTGCCTGGAGTTTGGGGACAAGCTCCTACGAGCAGTACTTC
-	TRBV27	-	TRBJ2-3	CASSLMSPPLGASTDTQYF	TGTGCCAGCAGTTTAATGTCACCCCCCTTGGGGGCGAGCACAGATACGCAGTATTTT
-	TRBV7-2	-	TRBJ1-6	CASSLYGKQSTSPLHF	TGTGCCAGCAGCCTATACGGGAAGCAAAGTACTTCACCCCTCCACTTT
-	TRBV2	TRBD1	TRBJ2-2	CASSEAWDRAGSNTGELFF	TGTGCCAGCAGTGAAGCTTGGGACAGGGCCGGATCGAACACCGGGGAGCTGTTTTTT
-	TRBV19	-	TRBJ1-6	CASSIAGDSPLHF	TGTGCCAGTAGTATCGCAGGGGATTCACCCCTCCACTTT
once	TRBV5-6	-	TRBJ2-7	CASSFVGHEQYF	TGTGCCAGCAGCTTCGTGGGGCACGAGCAGTACTTC
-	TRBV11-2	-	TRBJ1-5	CASSHGQNQPQHF	TGTGCCAGCAGCCATGGACAGAATCAGCCCCAGCATTTT
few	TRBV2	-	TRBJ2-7	CASSSRGGNYEQYF	TGTGCCAGCTCTTCGAGAGGAGGTAACTACGAGCAGTACTTC
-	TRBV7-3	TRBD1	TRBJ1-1	CASSPSHGQGSEAFF	TGTGCCAGCAGCCCCAGCCACGGACAGGGTTCTGAAGCTTTCTTT